These T cell receptor beta chains were read from a single sample in a study of tumor-infiltrating lymphocytes in primary liver carcinoma. TCRdb itself ran the multiplex PCR reads through MiXCR, one entry per CDR3 protein. The sample yields about 200,000 distinct CDR3 sequences, less than 65% seen once. The specimen was peripheral blood. All receptors derive from a woman in her sixties or seventies with primary liver carcinoma and hepatitis B virus infection. Both conserved end residues are part of each CDR3. The D gene is left open where the match is weak. Where a row states a size, it is once, few, many or the class of an expanded clone; other rows omit it.

D	J	V	size	CDR3	DNA
NA	TRBJ1-5	TRBV6-1	NA	CASTPGDRNQPQRF	TGTGCCAGCACTCCGGGAGATCGCAATCAGCCCCAGCGTTTT
NA	TRBJ2-1	TRBV29-1	NA	CSVDNLVGRGQFF	TGCAGCGTTGATAATCTGGTCGGACGGGGGCAGTTCTTC
TRBD2	TRBJ2-3	TRBV28	once	CGSGVTSGSGYTQYF	TGTGGCAGCGGTGTAACTAGCGGGAGTGGATATACGCAGTATTTT
NA	TRBJ2-3	TRBV4-1	many	CASSQVWGQSTDTQYF	TGCGCCAGCAGCCAAGTTTGGGGCCAAAGCACAGATACGCAGTATTTT
TRBD2	TRBJ2-3	TRBV11-2	NA	CASSLGGLANSTDTQYF	TGTGCCAGCAGCTTAGGGGGACTAGCGAATAGCACAGATACGCAGTATTTT
TRBD2	TRBJ2-1	TRBV5-1	NA	CASSNRLAGRDYNEQFF	TGCGCCAGCAGCAACCGACTAGCGGGCCGGGATTACAATGAGCAGTTCTTC
NA	TRBJ1-1	TRBV12-3/TRBV12-4	many	CASIWGGNTEAFF	TGTGCCAGCATCTGGGGGGGTAACACTGAAGCTTTCTTT
TRBD2	TRBJ2-1	TRBV12-3/TRBV12-4	many	CASRPRLAGNNEQFF	TGTGCCAGCAGGCCCCGACTAGCGGGAAACAATGAGCAGTTCTTC
NA	TRBJ2-1	TRBV11-3	NA	CASSLDGGTYYNEQFF	TGTGCCAGTAGCTTAGATGGCGGGACCTACTACAATGAGCAGTTCTTC
NA	TRBJ2-5	TRBV11-3	once	CATRKTQNF	TGTGCCACCCGAAAGACCCAGAATTTC
TRBD2	TRBJ2-1	TRBV5-1	NA	CASSLVSSGHNEQFF	TGCGCCAGCAGCTTGGTGTCTAGCGGTCACAATGAGCAGTTCTTC
NA	TRBJ1-1	TRBV5-1	few	CASSSQGDTEAFF	TGCGCCAGCAGTTCCCAGGGAGACACTGAAGCTTTCTTT
NA	TRBJ1-1	TRBV14	many	CASSQDRGRVRATEAFF	TGTGCCAGCAGCCAAGATCGCGGCAGGGTGAGGGCCACTGAAGCTTTCTTT
TRBD1	TRBJ1-1	TRBV11-3	NA	CANSLRQGGLDTEAFF	TGTGCCAACAGTTTACGACAGGGGGGTTTGGACACTGAAGCTTTCTTT
NA	TRBJ2-3	TRBV10-3	NA	CGIQGLTDTQYF	TGTGGGATCCAGGGACTCACAGATACGCAGTATTTT
NA	TRBJ1-1	TRBV29-1	few	CSVGDTEAFF	TGCAGCGTGGGGGACACTGAAGCTTTCTTT
NA	TRBJ1-4	TRBV7-8	few	CASSSVPATNEKLFF	TGTGCCAGCAGCTCAGTCCCTGCAACTAATGAAAAACTGTTTTTT
NA	TRBJ2-5	TRBV5-8	few	CASSLWLAVYQETQYF	TGTGCCAGCAGCTTGTGGTTAGCGGTTTACCAAGAGACCCAGTACTTC
NA	TRBJ1-6	TRBV25-1	NA	CASSEWNGGNNSPLHF	TGTGCCAGCAGTGAATGGAACGGAGGGAATAATTCACCCCTCCACTTT
NA	TRBJ1-1	TRBV12-3/TRBV12-4	NA	CACSPGVETEAFF	TGTGCCTGCAGCCCGGGAGTCGAGACTGAAGCTTTCTTT
NA	TRBJ1-5	TRBV6-1	many	CASSESGKRQPQHF	TGTGCCAGCAGTGAAAGCGGGAAACGGCAGCCCCAGCATTTT
NA	TRBJ2-3	TRBV5-4	once	CASGLGPQTSTDTQYF	TGTGCCAGCGGCTTAGGGCCGCAGACAAGCACAGATACGCAGTATTTT
TRBD2	TRBJ2-2	TRBV29-1	NA	CSVGTDGSGRDYGELFF	TGCAGCGTTGGGACAGATGGTAGCGGGAGGGATTACGGGGAGCTGTTTTTT
TRBD1	TRBJ2-7	TRBV5-1	few	CASSWEGQGTYEQYF	TGCGCCAGCAGCTGGGAGGGACAGGGAACCTACGAGCAGTACTTC
NA	TRBJ1-1	TRBV12-3/TRBV12-4	NA	CANSLSGIFDTEAFF	TGTGCCAACAGCCTGTCAGGGATTTTTGACACTGAAGCTTTCTTT
TRBD2	TRBJ2-7	TRBV4-2	NA	CASSQFGGSEPYEQYF	TGTGCCAGCAGCCAGTTCGGCGGGAGTGAACCCTACGAGCAGTACTTC
NA	TRBJ2-1	TRBV11-3	NA	CVGSVAGLSGEQFF	TGTGTCGGCAGCGTTGCGGGACTGTCTGGTGAGCAGTTCTTC
NA	TRBJ1-1	TRBV6-1	NA	CACRRSSGTGTEAFF	TGTGCCTGCAGACGGTCGTCGGGGACGGGTACCGAAGCTTTCTTT
TRBD1	TRBJ2-7	TRBV28	NA	CASSPGTGGCEQYF	TGTGCCAGCAGTCCAGGGACAGGAGGCTGCGAGCAGTACTTC
NA	TRBJ2-3	TRBV11-2	NA	CASSPRESADTQYF	TGCGCCAGCAGCCCACGTGAATCGGCAGATACGCAGTATTTT
NA	TRBJ1-1	TRBV11-2	NA	CASGLDVGTEAFF	TGTGCCAGCGGTTTAGACGTGGGGACTGAAGCTTTCTTT
NA	TRBJ2-1	TRBV2	NA	CASSALAREQFF	TGTGCCAGCAGCGCCCTCGCCAGAGAGCAGTTCTTC
NA	TRBJ2-6	TRBV11-3	few	CASSRGADVLTF	TGTGCCAGCAGCCGCGGGGCCGACGTCCTTACTTTC
TRBD2	TRBJ2-2	TRBV5-1	NA	CASSFYAASGRNTGELFF	TGCGCCAGCAGCTTCTACGCAGCGAGCGGGAGAAATACCGGGGAGCTGTTTTTT
TRBD2	TRBJ2-3	TRBV5-1	few	CASSLRPGLAGTDTQYF	TGCGCCAGCAGCCTGAGACCGGGACTAGCGGGAACAGATACGCAGTATTTT
NA	TRBJ2-5	TRBV5-1	few	CASSLQRAGGIETQYF	TGCGCCAGCAGCTTGCAGAGAGCAGGAGGGATCGAGACCCAGTACTTC
NA	TRBJ2-3	TRBV11-2	NA	CASSLDRGDMQYF	TGTGCTAGCAGTTTAGATCGAGGAGATATGCAGTATTTT
NA	TRBJ2-1	TRBV7-8	few	CASSLDDEQFF	TGTGCCAGCAGCTTAGATGATGAGCAGTTCTTC
NA	TRBJ1-2	TRBV6-2/TRBV6-3	many	CASSYSGPRAYGYTF	TGTGCCAGCAGTTACTCGGGGCCCCGGGCCTATGGCTACACCTTC
NA	TRBJ2-5	TRBV11-1	NA	CASSRSDTQETQYF	TGTGCCAGCAGCCGAAGTGACACTCAAGAGACCCAGTACTTC
TRBD2	TRBJ2-3	TRBV6-5	NA	CVRIGRAGGADTQYF	TGTGTCAGAATCGGAAGGGCGGGAGGGGCAGATACGCAGTATTTT
NA	TRBJ2-5	TRBV6-2/TRBV6-3	NA	CASIKTVVFETLYF	TGTGCCAGCATCAAAACGGTGGTTTTTGAGACCCTGTACTTC
TRBD1	TRBJ1-1	TRBV29-1	NA	CSVLGQGDLRTEAFF	TGCAGCGTTTTAGGACAGGGGGATTTGAGGACTGAAGCTTTCTTT
NA	TRBJ1-6	TRBV14	NA	CASSHLGDQSSSPLHF	TGTGCCAGCAGCCACCTAGGGGACCAAAGCAGTTCACCCCTCCACTTT
TRBD1	TRBJ2-2	TRBV14	NA	CAGSQVGQGAGKLFF	TGTGCCGGCAGCCAAGTGGGACAGGGAGCCGGGAAGCTGTTTTTT
TRBD1	TRBJ2-7	TRBV29-1	NA	CSVEDDSRGFEQNF	TGCAGCGTTGAAGATGATTCCAGGGGGTTCGAGCAGAACTTC
NA	TRBJ2-7	TRBV10-1	NA	CASSARPRDEQYF	TGCGCCAGCAGTGCCCGACCGCGGGACGAGCAGTACTTC
TRBD1	TRBJ2-2	TRBV4-1	few	CACSQQTGAGELFF	TGCGCCTGCAGCCAACAAACAGGGGCCGGGGAGCTGTTTTTT